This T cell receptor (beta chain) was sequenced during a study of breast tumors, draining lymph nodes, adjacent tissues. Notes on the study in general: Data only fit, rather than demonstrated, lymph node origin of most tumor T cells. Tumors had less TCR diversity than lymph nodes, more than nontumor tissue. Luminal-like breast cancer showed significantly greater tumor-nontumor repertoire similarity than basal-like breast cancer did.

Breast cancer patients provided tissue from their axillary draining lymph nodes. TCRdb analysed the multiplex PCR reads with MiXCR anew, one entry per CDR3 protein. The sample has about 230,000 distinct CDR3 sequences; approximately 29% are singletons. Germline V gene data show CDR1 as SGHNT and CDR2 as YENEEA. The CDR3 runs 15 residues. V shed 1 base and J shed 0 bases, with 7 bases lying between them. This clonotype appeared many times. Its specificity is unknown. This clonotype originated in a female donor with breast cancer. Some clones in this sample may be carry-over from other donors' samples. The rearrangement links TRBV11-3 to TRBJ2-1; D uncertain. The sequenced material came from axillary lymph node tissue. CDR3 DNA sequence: TGTGCCAGCAGCTTAGCGGCCTTCTCCTACAATGAGCAGTTCTTC. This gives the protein CASSLAAFSYNEQFF.